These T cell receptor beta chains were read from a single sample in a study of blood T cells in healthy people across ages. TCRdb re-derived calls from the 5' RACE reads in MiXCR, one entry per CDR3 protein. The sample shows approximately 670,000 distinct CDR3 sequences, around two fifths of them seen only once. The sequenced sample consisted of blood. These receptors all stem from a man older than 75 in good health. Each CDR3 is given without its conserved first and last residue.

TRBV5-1	ASSVFESYEQY
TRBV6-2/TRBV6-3	ASSGSAGGLDTQY
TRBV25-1	ASSDPTSGGIQETQY
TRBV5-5	ASSFLQGSYGYT
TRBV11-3	ASSPSVPGQGSAYNEQY
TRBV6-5	ASSYRQGGEQY
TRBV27	ASLSTGKLANYGYT
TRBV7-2	ASRPSESSYEQY
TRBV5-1	ASYRPGEGGEQF
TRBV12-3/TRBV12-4	ASSTGRRTSTDTQY
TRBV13	ASSFAGTAIEGTQY
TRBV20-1	SARDRQGGSYEQY
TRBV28	ASSGSSSGRLFNEQF
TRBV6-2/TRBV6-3	ASSWDRSNQPQH
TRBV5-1	ASSLSDDASSGANVLT
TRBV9	ASSVDSGNDEQY
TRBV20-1	SASRGRPNSYEQY
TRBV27	ASSLKFTDTQY
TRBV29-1	STDRGTNEQF
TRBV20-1	SATGTGNSPLH
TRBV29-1	SVEFGDRGIYEQY
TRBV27	ASKGGAHYGYT
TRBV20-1	SANRDRGLPNYGYT
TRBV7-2	ASISLGTGNWNEQF
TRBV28	AGRSKNRGIGYGYT
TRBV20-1	SARTGLQSSYEQY
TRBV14	ASSQSWDTQY
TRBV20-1	SARVRPSETQY
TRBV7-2	ASSFYGYEQY
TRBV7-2	ASSLDRPQY
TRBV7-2	ASSFRGQPRH
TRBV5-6	ASSRVGVAGSEQY
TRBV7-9	ASSSTGYIQY
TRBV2	ASSERTHNEQF
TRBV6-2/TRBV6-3	ASSYLGRYNEQF
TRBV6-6	ASSSPLAADTQY
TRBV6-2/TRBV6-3	ASSYSGRNNSPLH
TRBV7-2	ASSLQGGFGANVLT
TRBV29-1	SVDAGDPYNEQF